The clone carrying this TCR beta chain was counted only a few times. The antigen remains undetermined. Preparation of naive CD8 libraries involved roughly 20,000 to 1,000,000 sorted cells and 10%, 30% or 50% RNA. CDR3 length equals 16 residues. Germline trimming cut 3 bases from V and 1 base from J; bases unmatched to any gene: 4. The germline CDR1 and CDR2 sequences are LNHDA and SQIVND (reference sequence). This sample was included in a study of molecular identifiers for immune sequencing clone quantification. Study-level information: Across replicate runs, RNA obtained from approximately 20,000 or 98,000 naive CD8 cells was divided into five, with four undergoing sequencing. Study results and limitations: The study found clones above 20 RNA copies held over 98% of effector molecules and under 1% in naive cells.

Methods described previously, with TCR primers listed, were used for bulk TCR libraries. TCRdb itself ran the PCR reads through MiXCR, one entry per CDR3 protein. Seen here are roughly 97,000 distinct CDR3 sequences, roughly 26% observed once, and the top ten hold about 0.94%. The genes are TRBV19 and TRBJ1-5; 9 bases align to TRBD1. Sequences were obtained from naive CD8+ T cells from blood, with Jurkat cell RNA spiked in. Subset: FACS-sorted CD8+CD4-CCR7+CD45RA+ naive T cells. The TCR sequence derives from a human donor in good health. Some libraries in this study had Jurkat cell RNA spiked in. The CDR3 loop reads CASSMGGTGSNQPQHF. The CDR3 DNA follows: TGTGCCAGTAGTATGGGGGGGACAGGGAGCAATCAGCCCCAGCATTTT. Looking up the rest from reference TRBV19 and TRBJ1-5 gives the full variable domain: DGGITQSPKYLFRKEGQNVTLSCEQNLNHDAMYWYRQDPGQGLRLIYYSQIVNDFQKGDIAEGYSVSREKKESFPLTVTSAQKNPTAFYLCASSMGGTGSNQPQHFGDGTRLSIL.